The clone carrying this T cell receptor (beta chain) showed up just a few times. TCRdb passed the PCR reads through MiXCR, listing each CDR3 protein once. This table has approximately 20,000 distinct CDR3 sequences, around two fifths appearing once. Germline V gene data show CDR1 as SGDLS and CDR2 as YYNGEE. The CDR3 runs 14 residues. The source of the sample is a study of tumor-infiltrating lymphocytes in oesophageal squamous cell carcinoma. This chain uses TRBV9 with TRBJ2-1; no reliable D call. The J call may be wrong; the DNA end is better matched by TRBJ2-7. This clonotype originated in a male donor with esophageal squamous cell carcinoma. Sequencing used blood. The chain's CDR3 is CASSVEDMSYEQYF. The CDR3 DNA reads TGTGCCAGCAGCGTAGAAGATATGTCCTACGAGCAGTACTTC.